The 21 T cell receptor beta chains reported below all come from one sample, sequenced in a study of graft-versus-host responses after intestinal transplantation. No antigens are known for them. Produced via immunoSEQ multiplex PCR; TCRdb's table is partial and in-frame only. This sample has about 90,000 clones; around 90% occur once, and the top ten carry approximately 0.54%. Sequenced here: unstimulated CD8+ T cells sorted from spleen or lymph node cells, sampled before intestinal transplant. These TCRs come from a human donor who received an intestinal transplant.

The chain couples TRBV27 to TRBJ2-2; TRBD2 matches at 7 bases. This CDR3 has 14 amino acids. Losses at the gene ends were 5 bases for V and 5 bases for J; bases not matched to a gene: 5. Germline CDR1 is MNHEY and CDR2 is SMNVEV (reference sequence). The chain's CDR3 is CASSRGLVTGELFF. The CDR3 coding sequence is TGTGCCAGCAGTCGCGGACTAGTGACCGGGGAGCTGTTTTTT.

The J gene is TRBJ1-4, the V gene TRBV10-3, with TRBD1 matching over 7 bases. Germline CDR1 ENHRY, CDR2 SYGVKD. The CDR3 totals 18 residues. With V trimmed by 3 bases and J by 5 bases, 15 bases remained unmatched. The CDR3 reads CAISDQDRDRVLNEKLFF. For the CDR3, the DNA is TGTGCCATCAGTGATCAAGACAGGGATCGCGTCCTCAATGAAAAACTGTTTTTT.

This clone has just one count. The chain has TRBV28 and TRBJ2-7; D possibly corresponds to TRBD1 (6 bases). The CDR3 spans 13 residues. The germline V and J ends were trimmed by 3 bases and 2 bases, with 8 bases remaining between them. Germline CDR1 reads MDHEN; CDR2 reads SYDVKM. The CDR3, as DNA: TGTGCCAGCAGTTTGGGGGCAACCTACGAGCAGTACTTC. Amino acids: CASSLGATYEQYF.

This sequence joins TRBV29-1 and TRBJ2-2, with 9 bases aligning to TRBD1. The trim removed 5 bases at V and 3 bases at J, leaving 7 bases unmatched. The CDR3 extends over 15 amino acids. Germline values: CDR1 SQVTM, CDR2 ANQGSEA. Here the CDR3 reads CSVRTGAWDTGELFF. The CDR3, as DNA: TGCAGCGTTCGGACAGGGGCGTGGGACACCGGGGAGCTGTTTTTT.

The CDR3 here is CASSEREVGEQYF. The CDR3 DNA sequence: TGTGCCAGCAGTGAACGGGAGGTAGGAGAGCAGTACTTC. The chain couples TRBV6-1 to TRBJ2-5; 7 positions agree with TRBD2. CDR3 length: 13 amino acids. After removal of 2 bases from V and 11 bases from J, the junction contained 8 bases not matched to a gene. Germline V gives CDR1 MNHNS, CDR2 SASEGT.

The chain couples TRBV4-1 to TRBJ1-1, with no clear D. CDR1 is MGHRA and CDR2 is YSYEKL in the germline V gene. V lost 0 bases and J lost 0, with 8 bases in between. This CDR3 contains 15 residues. The CDR3 region has the DNA TGCGCCAGCAGCCAAGAGCAGGCCATGAACACTGAAGCTTTCTTT. Its protein is CASSQEQAMNTEAFF.

The chain joins TRBV4-3 to TRBJ1-2; weak D call: TRBD1 (6 bases). V was cut by 0 bases and J by 1 base, with 9 bases left in between. This CDR3 has 15 amino acids. CDR1 LGHNA and CDR2 YSLEER come from the germline V gene. The CDR3 nucleotides read TGCGCCAGCAGCCAAGAGGACAGCCATAACTATGGCTACACCTTC. Protein sequence: CASSQEDSHNYGYTF.

This chain links TRBV9 with TRBJ2-7, with 12 bases matching TRBD1. The CDR3 extends over 16 amino acids. The germline V gene has CDR1 SGDLS and CDR2 YYNGEE. Trimming at V came to 2 bases and at J to 4 bases, leaving 7 bases not matched to a gene. The CDR3 DNA reads TGTGCCAGCAGCGTCCAAGGGACAGGGGGCCAATACGAGCAGTACTTC. Translated, it gives CASSVQGTGGQYEQYF. Full variable domain (remainder filled in from reference TRBV9 and TRBJ2-7): DSGVTQTPKHLITATGQRVTLRCSPRSGDLSVYWYQQSLDQGLQFLIQYYNGEERAKGNILERFSAQQFPDLHSELNLSSLELGDSALYFCASSVQGTGGQYEQYFGPGTRLTVT.

The chain carries TRBV27 and TRBJ2-1; maybe TRBD1 (5 bases). Trimming pared 3 bases from V and 2 bases from J, leaving 11 bases between. Germline CDR1 reads MNHEY; CDR2 reads SMNVEV (reference sequence). This CDR3 is built from 15 residues. CDR3 nucleotide sequence: TGTGCCAGCAGTTTTTTCCAGGGCCCCTACAATGAGCAGTTCTTC. As protein: CASSFFQGPYNEQFF.

This clone was seen only a few times. This chain links TRBV30 with TRBJ1-1; a weak D match, TRBD1 (6 bases). The germline V and J ends were trimmed by 0 bases and 3 bases, with 11 bases remaining between them. This CDR3 comprises 14 residues. CDR1 is GTSNPN and CDR2 is SVGIG in the germline V gene (reference sequence). CDR3 sequence (DNA): TGTGCCTGGAGTGTACTGGCAGGGGACACTGAAGCTTTCTTT. Translation: CAWSVLAGDTEAFF.

The rearrangement uses TRBV7-9 and TRBJ1-1; D unresolved. CDR1 and CDR2 (germline): SEHNR, FQNEAQ (reference sequence). Deletions cut 1 base from V and 3 bases from J, with 9 bases between. The CDR3 has 14 amino acids. CDR3 nucleotide sequence: TGTGCCAGCAGCTTAGGGACGGACTACACTGAAGCTTTCTTT. It encodes CASSLGTDYTEAFF.

CDR3 nucleotides: TGCGCCAGCAGTGAGTCGCCCACCGGGGAGACCCAGTACTTC. Protein: CASSESPTGETQYF. The chain recombines TRBV10-1 with TRBJ2-5, with D hard to call. This CDR3 has 14 residues. Germline V gene sequence: CDR1 WNHNN, CDR2 SYGVQD (reference sequence). Trimming left V 0 bases short and J 5 bases short, with 10 bases between.

The chain is built from TRBV6-1 and TRBJ1-5; D not resolved. This CDR3 contains 15 residues. Germline V gene lookup returns CDR1 MNHNS and CDR2 SASEGT. Trimming took off 6 bases at V and 0 bases at J, with 12 bases between the two ends. CDR3 sequence (DNA): TGTGCCAGCAGGGCCGCGGAGTATAGCAATCAGCCCCAGCATTTT. Translated, it gives CASRAAEYSNQPQHF.

The chain joins TRBV5-8 to TRBJ1-2; TRBD1 matches at 7 bases. The CDR3 is 16 residues long. Per the germline V gene, CDR1 is SGHTS and CDR2 is YDEGEE. The ends lost 6 bases at V and 8 bases at J; junction bases unmatched: 19. The CDR3 is CASTSPRTGGSVGYTF. CDR3 nucleotide sequence: TGTGCCAGCACCTCCCCACGGACAGGAGGTAGCGTAGGCTACACCTTC.

This chain links TRBV11-2 with TRBJ2-5; 7 bases fit TRBD1. Germline V gene lookup returns CDR1 SGHAT and CDR2 FQNNGV. V dropped 2 bases and J dropped 5; count of bases not matched to a gene: 8. CDR3 length equals 15 residues. The CDR3 nucleotides read TGTGCCAGCAGCTTACGTGACAGGGAGTATGAGACCCAGTACTTC. Protein product: CASSLRDREYETQYF.

The chain links TRBV28 to TRBJ2-7; TRBD1 agrees at 7 bases. The germline gives CDR1 MDHEN, CDR2 SYDVKM. The CDR3 length is 14 residues. The J segment lost 5 bases and the V segment lost 5 bases, leaving 9 bases of the junction unmatched. The CDR3 loop reads CASSPTGEVHEQYF. The CDR3 nucleotides are TGTGCCAGCAGTCCTACAGGGGAAGTTCACGAGCAGTACTTC.

The V and J genes are TRBV30 and TRBJ1-1, with 11 positions matching TRBD1. Germline V gives CDR1 GTSNPN, CDR2 SVGIG (reference sequence). The CDR3 is made up of 16 amino acids. With V trimmed by 3 bases and J by 1 base, 7 bases remained unmatched. The CDR3 bases are TGTGCCTGGAGACTCCGGGGACAGGGGGGGAACACTGAAGCTTTCTTT. It specifies CAWRLRGQGGNTEAFF. The whole variable domain, remainder taken from reference TRBV30 and TRBJ1-1, is SQTIHQWPATLVQPVGSPLSLECTVEGTSNPNLYWYRQAAGRGLQLLFYSVGIGQISSEVPQNLSASRPQDRQFILSSKKLLLSDSGFYLCAWRLRGQGGNTEAFFGQGTRLTVV.

This clone was seen just once. The CDR3 protein is CASSAGPGQAFYEQYF. CDR3 DNA: TGTGCCAGCAGCGCCGGGCCGGGACAGGCCTTTTACGAGCAGTACTTC. The V call is TRBV9, the J call TRBJ2-7, with 8 bases aligning to TRBD1. In germline, CDR1 is SGDLS, CDR2 YYNGEE. V shed 3 bases, J shed 4 bases, and the junction held 12 bases outside the gene matches. The CDR3 runs to 16 residues.

This rearrangement joins TRBV7-7 to TRBJ2-5, with 11 bases matching TRBD1. Per germline, CDR1 SSHAT and CDR2 FNYEAQ (reference sequence). The J segment lost 3 bases and the V segment lost 4 bases, leaving 4 bases of the junction unmatched. CDR3 length: 15 residues. CDR3 sequence: CASSSWTGGKETQYF. CDR3 nucleotide sequence: TGTGCCAGCAGCTCCTGGACAGGGGGCAAAGAGACCCAGTACTTC. Together with reference TRBV7-7 and TRBJ2-5, the CDR3 gives the full variable domain: GAGVSQSPRYKVTKRGQDVTLRCDPISSHATLYWYQQALGQGPEFLTYFNYEAQPDKSGLPSDRFSAERPEGSISTLTIQRTEQRDSAMYRCASSSWTGGKETQYFGPGTRLLVL.

The chain is built from TRBV18 and TRBJ2-7, with a tentative D call TRBD1 (6 bases). The CDR3 is 14 residues long. Looked up from germline, CDR1 is KGHSH and CDR2 is LQKENI. With 3 bases removed from V and 1 base from J, the gap between germline ends came to 10 bases. CDR3 protein: CASSPERGSYEQYF. As DNA, the CDR3 is TGTGCCAGCTCACCGGAAAGGGGGTCCTACGAGCAGTACTTC.

The chain recombines TRBV19 with TRBJ2-2; 8 bases fit TRBD2. With 2 bases clipped from V and 5 bases from J, the junction kept 7 bases outside the gene matches. The V gene's germline CDR1 is LNHDA and CDR2 SQIVND (reference sequence). The CDR3 is made up of 16 amino acids. As DNA, the CDR3 is TGTGCCAGTAGTATACCCGGGAGGGCCGGGACCGGGGAGCTGTTTTTT. This codes for CASSIPGRAGTGELFF.